This T cell receptor beta chain was identified during a study of shared clonotypes between healthy human individuals. On the study more broadly: CD4 naive cells filled three plates per donor, CD4 memory three, CD8 naive two and CD8 memory one. Study results and caveats: A few donors shared approximately 5% of their naive CD4 clonotypes.

Donation came from healthy HIV-negative adults that had no recent acute infections or vaccinations. Each subset's genomic DNA was shared equally among a number of immunoSEQ plates. Produced via immunoSEQ multiplex PCR; TCRdb's table is partial and in-frame only. The table shows about 100,000 clones, with about 66% occurring only once. The CDR3 runs to 14 residues. V was clipped by 6 bases and J by 5 bases; unmatched bases: 10. Per germline, CDR1 SGHKS and CDR2 YYEKEE (reference sequence). There are a few counts of this clone. The antigen is not known. This sequence joins TRBV5-5 and TRBJ2-5; 7 bases map to TRBD1. This receptor was identified in a woman aged 30 to 39 in good health. The material sequenced was memory CD8+ T cells sorted from blood. Subset here: CD45RO+ cells pooled with CCR7-negative TemRA cells. The CDR3 region has the DNA TGTGCCAGCATCCCGGGACAGACAGGGGAGACCCAGTACTTC. The encoded protein is CASIPGQTGETQYF.